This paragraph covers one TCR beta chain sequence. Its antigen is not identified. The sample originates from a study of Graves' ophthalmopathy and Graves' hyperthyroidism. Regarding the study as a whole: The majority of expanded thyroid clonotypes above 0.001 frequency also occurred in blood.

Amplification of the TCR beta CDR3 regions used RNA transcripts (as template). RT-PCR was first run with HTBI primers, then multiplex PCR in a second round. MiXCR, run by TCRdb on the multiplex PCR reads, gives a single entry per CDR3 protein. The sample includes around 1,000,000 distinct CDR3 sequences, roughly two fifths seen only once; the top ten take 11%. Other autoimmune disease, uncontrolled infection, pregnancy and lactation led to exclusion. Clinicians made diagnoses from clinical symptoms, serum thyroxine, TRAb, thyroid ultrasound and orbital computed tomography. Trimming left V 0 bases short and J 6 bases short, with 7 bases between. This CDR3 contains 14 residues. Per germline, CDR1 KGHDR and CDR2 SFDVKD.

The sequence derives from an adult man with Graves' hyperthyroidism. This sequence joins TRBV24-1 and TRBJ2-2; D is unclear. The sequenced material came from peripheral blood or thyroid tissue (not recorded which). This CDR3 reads CATSDLGSPGELFF. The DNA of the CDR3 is TGTGCCACCAGTGATTTGGGTTCGCCCGGGGAGCTGTTTTTT.